Only one count was recorded for the clone carrying this T cell receptor (beta chain). The antigen remains undetermined. This sample is drawn from a study of shared clonotypes between healthy human individuals. Study outcomes and limitations: The study found roughly 5% of naive CD4 clonotypes shared across four donors.

Germline V gene sequence: CDR1 MNHNY, CDR2 SVGAGI (reference sequence). CDR3 length equals 13 residues. V was clipped by 7 bases and J by 5 bases, with 11 bases between them. Assay used: immunoSEQ multiplex PCR; TCRdb lists only in-frame clones, some missing. This table has about 2 million clones, around 95% appearing once. This chain uses TRBV6-6 with TRBJ1-4; D is possibly TRBD1 (5 bases). The sequence was obtained from a young man in good health. The source material was naive CD4+ T cells sorted from blood. Sample subset: CD45RA+ positively selected. The CDR3 loop reads CASNDRRNEKLFF. Written as DNA, the CDR3 is TGTGCCAGCAACGACAGAAGAAATGAAAAACTGTTTTTT.